This TCR beta chain is drawn from a study of blood T cells in healthy people across ages. Primed by a sample-barcoded 5' primer and a J-beta primer mix, a second PCR proceeded for roughly 7 to 11 cycles. A single record per CDR3 protein comes from TCRdb applying MiXCR to the 5' RACE reads. In the table there are just over 1 million distinct CDR3 sequences, over 35% of which are singletons. The sequence came from a woman aged 60 to 75 in good health. Sequencing was carried out using blood.

The chain's CDR3 is CSAYPASGRGANEQFF. Here the CDR3 DNA reads TGCAGTGCCTACCCGGCTAGCGGGAGAGGGGCCAATGAGCAGTTCTTC. This chain joins TRBV20-1 and TRBJ2-1; TRBD2 aligns across 10 bases. V lost 6 bases to trimming and J lost 6 bases; unmatched junction nucleotides: 14. The length of the CDR3 is 16 residues. Per germline, CDR1 DFQATT and CDR2 SNEGSKA (reference sequence).